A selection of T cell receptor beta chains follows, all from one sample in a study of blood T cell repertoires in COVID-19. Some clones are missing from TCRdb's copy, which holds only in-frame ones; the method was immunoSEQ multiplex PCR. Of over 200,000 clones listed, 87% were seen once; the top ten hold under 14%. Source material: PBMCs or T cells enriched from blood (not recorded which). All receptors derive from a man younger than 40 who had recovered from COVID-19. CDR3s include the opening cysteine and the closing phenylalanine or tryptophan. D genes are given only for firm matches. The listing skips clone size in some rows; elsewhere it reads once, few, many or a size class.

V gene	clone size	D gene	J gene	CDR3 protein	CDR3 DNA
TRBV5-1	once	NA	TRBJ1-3	CASSLTGISGNTIYF	TGCGCCAGCAGCCTTACAGGAATCTCTGGAAACACCATATATTTT
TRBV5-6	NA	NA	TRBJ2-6	CASSLLGSGANVLTF	TGTGCCAGCAGCTTACTAGGGTCCGGGGCCAACGTCCTGACTTTC
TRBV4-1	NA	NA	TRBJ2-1	CASSQDRAGSGNEQFF	TGCGCCAGCAGCCAAGACAGGGCAGGGTCCGGCAATGAGCAGTTCTTC
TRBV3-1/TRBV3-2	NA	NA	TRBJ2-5	CASSRTHTTPTGPQETQYF	TGTGCCAGCAGCCGCACCCATACCACGCCGACAGGCCCCCAAGAGACCCAGTACTTC
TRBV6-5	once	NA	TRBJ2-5	CASSYSGSQETQYF	TGTGCCAGCAGTTACTCGGGCAGCCAAGAGACCCAGTACTTC
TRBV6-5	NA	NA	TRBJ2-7	CATNSPQGGTYEQYF	TGTGCCACCAATTCCCCCCAGGGTGGCACCTACGAGCAGTACTTC
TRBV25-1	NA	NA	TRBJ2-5	CASSAGGYQETQYF	TGTGCCAGCAGTGCCGGGGGTTACCAAGAGACCCAGTACTTC
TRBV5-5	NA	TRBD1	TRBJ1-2	CASSPTGGNYGYTF	TGTGCCAGCAGCCCGACAGGGGGGAACTATGGCTACACCTTC
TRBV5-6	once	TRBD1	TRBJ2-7	CASSLQGSSYEQYF	TGTGCCAGCAGCTTACAGGGGAGCTCCTACGAGCAGTACTTC
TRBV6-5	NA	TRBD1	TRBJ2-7	CATGGYYEQYF	TGTGCCACAGGGGGCTACTACGAGCAGTACTTC
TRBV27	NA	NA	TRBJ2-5	CASSSTRETQYF	TGTGCCAGCAGTTCCACCAGGGAGACCCAGTACTTC
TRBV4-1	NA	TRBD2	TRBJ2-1	CASRLGLAGNNEQFF	TGCGCCAGCAGGCTCGGACTAGCGGGAAACAATGAGCAGTTCTTC
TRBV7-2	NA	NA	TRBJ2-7	CASSFDRPYEQYF	TGTGCCAGCAGCTTTGACAGGCCCTACGAGCAGTACTTC
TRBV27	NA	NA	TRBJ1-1	CASSLRGNTEAFF	TGTGCCAGCAGTTTACGGGGGAACACTGAAGCTTTCTTT
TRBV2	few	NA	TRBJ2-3	CASIRELPDTQYF	TGTGCCAGCATACGGGAGCTCCCAGATACGCAGTATTTT
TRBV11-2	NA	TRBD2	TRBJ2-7	CASSLKRWAGGAYEQYF	TGTGCCAGCAGCTTAAAAAGGTGGGCGGGAGGAGCCTACGAGCAGTACTTC
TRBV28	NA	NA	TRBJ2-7	CASSLAGAEQYF	TGTGCCAGCAGTTTAGCAGGGGCCGAGCAGTACTTC
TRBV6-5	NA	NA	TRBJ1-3	CASSSTGNTIYF	TGTGCCAGCAGTTCTACGGGAAACACCATATATTTT